A selection of T cell receptor beta chains follows, all from one sample in a study of blood T cell repertoires in COVID-19. Generated by immunoSEQ multiplex PCR, the TCRdb table keeps only in-frame clones and is missing some. The sample consists of under 350,000 clones, roughly 90% of them appearing once. The material sequenced was peripheral blood. The receptor set was obtained from a middle-aged man with acute or convalescent COVID-19. The CDR3 runs from the conserved cysteine through the conserved F or W. A D gene is named only where the DNA matches it firmly. Size is stated for part of the rows, as once, few or many counts, or as a class when the clone is expanded.

j_gene: TRBJ2-6
v_gene: TRBV14
d_gene: TRBD1
abundance: .
CDR3aa: CASSQGAAGANVLTF
CDR3nt: TGTGCCAGCAGTCAGGGGGCGGCTGGGGCCAACGTCCTGACTTTC

j_gene: TRBJ1-1
v_gene: TRBV7-2
d_gene: .
abundance: .
CDR3aa: CASSLMGWGGVRTEAFF
CDR3nt: TGTGCCAGCAGCTTGATGGGTTGGGGGGGCGTACGCACTGAAGCTTTCTTT

j_gene: TRBJ1-1
v_gene: TRBV12-3/TRBV12-4
d_gene: .
abundance: .
CDR3aa: CASSLRGNTEAFF
CDR3nt: TGTGCCAGCAGTTTAAGGGGGAACACTGAAGCTTTCTTT

j_gene: TRBJ1-2
v_gene: TRBV6-5
d_gene: TRBD1
abundance: .
CDR3aa: CASSRAGGPERGYTF
CDR3nt: TGTGCCAGCAGTAGGGCAGGGGGCCCGGAGAGAGGCTACACCTTC

j_gene: TRBJ2-3
v_gene: TRBV5-1
d_gene: .
abundance: .
CDR3aa: CASSSQGRGDTQYF
CDR3nt: TGCGCCAGCAGCTCGCAGGGGAGGGGAGATACGCAGTATTTT

j_gene: TRBJ1-5
v_gene: TRBV6-1
d_gene: TRBD1
abundance: .
CDR3aa: CASSEVDRENQPQHF
CDR3nt: TGTGCCAGCAGTGAAGTGGACAGGGAAAATCAGCCCCAGCATTTT

j_gene: TRBJ1-1
v_gene: TRBV2
d_gene: TRBD1
abundance: .
CDR3aa: CASRDRGTSEAFF
CDR3nt: TGTGCCAGCAGGGACAGGGGTACTAGTGAAGCTTTCTTT

j_gene: TRBJ2-7
v_gene: TRBV7-9
d_gene: .
abundance: once
CDR3aa: CASSPEVDNAYEQYF
CDR3nt: TGTGCCAGCAGCCCCGAAGTTGACAATGCCTACGAGCAGTACTTC

j_gene: TRBJ1-6
v_gene: TRBV19
d_gene: .
abundance: .
CDR3aa: CASSIVGGRRAPLHF
CDR3nt: TGTGCCAGTAGTATAGTAGGAGGGCGCCGGGCACCCCTCCACTTT

j_gene: TRBJ1-2
v_gene: TRBV27
d_gene: .
abundance: .
CDR3aa: CASSFRPNYGYTF
CDR3nt: TGTGCCAGCAGTTTCCGTCCTAACTATGGCTACACCTTC

j_gene: TRBJ1-1
v_gene: TRBV15
d_gene: .
abundance: .
CDR3aa: CATSRGFRGTEAFF
CDR3nt: TGTGCCACCAGCAGAGGGTTCAGGGGCACTGAAGCTTTCTTT

j_gene: TRBJ1-5
v_gene: TRBV27
d_gene: TRBD1
abundance: .
CDR3aa: CASSPGTGSIGQHF
CDR3nt: TGTGCCAGCAGTCCGGGGACAGGCTCCATAGGGCAGCATTTT

j_gene: TRBJ1-3
v_gene: TRBV7-2
d_gene: .
abundance: once
CDR3aa: CASSPGVLGNTIYF
CDR3nt: TGTGCCAGCAGCCCAGGGGTCCTCGGAAACACCATATATTTT

j_gene: TRBJ2-2
v_gene: TRBV5-6
d_gene: .
abundance: .
CDR3aa: CASSPGGRGVTGELFF
CDR3nt: TGTGCCAGCAGCCCCGGAGGCAGGGGCGTGACCGGGGAGCTGTTTTTT

j_gene: TRBJ1-5
v_gene: TRBV6-5
d_gene: .
abundance: once
CDR3aa: CASRDWVNYNQSQHF
CDR3nt: TGTGCCAGCAGGGACTGGGTTAATTACAATCAGTCCCAGCATTTT

j_gene: TRBJ2-3
v_gene: TRBV15
d_gene: TRBD1
abundance: few
CDR3aa: CATSTRQGADTQYF
CDR3nt: TGTGCCACCAGCACCAGACAGGGGGCAGATACGCAGTATTTT

j_gene: TRBJ2-7
v_gene: TRBV4-1
d_gene: .
abundance: .
CDR3aa: CASSQDRQRPIDEQYF
CDR3nt: TGCGCCAGCAGCCAAGATCGCCAGAGGCCCATCGACGAGCAGTACTTC

j_gene: TRBJ1-2
v_gene: TRBV6-6
d_gene: .
abundance: .
CDR3aa: CASSYSEGLGGYTF
CDR3nt: TGTGCCAGCAGTTACTCAGAGGGTTTAGGAGGCTACACCTTC

j_gene: TRBJ1-1
v_gene: TRBV29-1
d_gene: .
abundance: .
CDR3aa: CSVLGGIAEAFF
CDR3nt: TGCAGCGTTTTAGGGGGTATCGCTGAAGCTTTCTTT

j_gene: TRBJ2-7
v_gene: TRBV7-2
d_gene: .
abundance: once
CDR3aa: CASSLGGGFSKEQYF
CDR3nt: TGTGCCAGCAGCTTAGGAGGCGGCTTCTCGAAGGAGCAGTACTTC

j_gene: TRBJ2-5
v_gene: TRBV24-1
d_gene: .
abundance: .
CDR3aa: CATSDNSQETQYF
CDR3nt: TGTGCCACCAGTGACAATTCACAAGAGACCCAGTACTTC

j_gene: TRBJ2-5
v_gene: TRBV2
d_gene: TRBD1
abundance: .
CDR3aa: CASSGSGTAQETQYF
CDR3nt: TGTGCCAGCAGTGGGTCCGGGACAGCTCAAGAGACCCAGTACTTC

j_gene: TRBJ1-2
v_gene: TRBV10-2
d_gene: TRBD1
abundance: .
CDR3aa: CASSRQGANYGYTF
CDR3nt: TGCGCCAGCAGTCGACAGGGGGCTAACTATGGCTACACCTTC

j_gene: TRBJ1-4
v_gene: TRBV7-9
d_gene: .
abundance: .
CDR3aa: CASSAVATNEKLFF
CDR3nt: TGTGCCAGCAGTGCAGTTGCAACTAATGAAAAACTGTTTTTT

j_gene: TRBJ2-1
v_gene: TRBV5-1
d_gene: .
abundance: .
CDR3aa: CASSPSISSYNEQFF
CDR3nt: TGCGCCAGCAGTCCCTCCATTAGCTCCTACAATGAGCAGTTCTTC

j_gene: TRBJ1-1
v_gene: TRBV9
d_gene: .
abundance: .
CDR3aa: CASSVALDSMNTEAFF
CDR3nt: TGTGCCAGCAGCGTAGCGTTGGACAGCATGAACACTGAAGCTTTCTTT

j_gene: TRBJ1-2
v_gene: TRBV6-5
d_gene: .
abundance: .
CDR3aa: CASSYVGGAAHGYTF
CDR3nt: TGTGCCAGCAGTTACGTAGGTGGGGCAGCCCATGGCTACACCTTC

j_gene: TRBJ2-1
v_gene: TRBV11-3
d_gene: .
abundance: .
CDR3aa: CASSPHLAYNEQFF
CDR3nt: TGTGCCAGCAGCCCCCATCTTGCGTACAATGAGCAGTTCTTC

j_gene: TRBJ2-5
v_gene: TRBV4-1
d_gene: .
abundance: .
CDR3aa: CASSQGAGETQYF
CDR3nt: TGCGCCAGCAGCCAAGGGGCGGGAGAGACCCAGTACTTC

j_gene: TRBJ2-2
v_gene: TRBV3-1/TRBV3-2
d_gene: TRBD1
abundance: .
CDR3aa: CASSHRDRGSGELFF
CDR3nt: TGTGCCAGCAGCCACCGGGACAGGGGTAGCGGGGAGCTGTTTTTT